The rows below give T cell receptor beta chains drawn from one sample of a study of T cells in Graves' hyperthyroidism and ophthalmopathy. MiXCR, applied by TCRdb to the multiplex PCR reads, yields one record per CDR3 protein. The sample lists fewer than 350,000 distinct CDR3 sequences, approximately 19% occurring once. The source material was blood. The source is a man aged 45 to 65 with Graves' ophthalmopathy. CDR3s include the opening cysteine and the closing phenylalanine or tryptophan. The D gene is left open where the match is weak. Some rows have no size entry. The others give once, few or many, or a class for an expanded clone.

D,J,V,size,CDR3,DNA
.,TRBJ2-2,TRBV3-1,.,CASSPGWDTGELFF,TGTGCCAGCAGCCCTGGATGGGACACCGGGGAGCTGTTTTTT
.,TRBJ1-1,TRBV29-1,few,CSVETGIGTEAFF,TGCAGCGTTGAAACGGGAATTGGCACTGAAGCTTTCTTT
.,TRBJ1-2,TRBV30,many,CAWRQTGFLNGYTF,TGTGCCTGGAGGCAGACAGGTTTTCTCAATGGCTACACCTTC
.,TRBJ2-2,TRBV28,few,CASSLGGDANTGELFF,TGTGCCAGCAGTTTAGGAGGTGATGCGAACACCGGGGAGCTGTTTTTT
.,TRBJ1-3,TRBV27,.,CASSLDGSSGNTIYF,TGTGCCAGCAGTTTGGACGGCAGCTCTGGAAACACCATATATTTT
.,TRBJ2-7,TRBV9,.,CASGPRSLSYEQYF,TGTGCCAGCGGGCCGCGGTCGCTCAGCTACGAGCAGTACTTC
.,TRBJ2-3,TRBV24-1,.,CATREGHTQYF,TGTGCCACCAGGGAAGGTCATACGCAGTATTTT
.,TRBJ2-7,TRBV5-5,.,CASSLAHTSYEQYF,TGTGCCAGCAGCTTAGCCCATACCTCCTACGAGCAGTACTTC
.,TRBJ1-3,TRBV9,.,CASSPVGRGNTIYF,TGTGCCAGCAGCCCGGTGGGGCGAGGAAACACCATATATTTT
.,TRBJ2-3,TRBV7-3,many,CASSLRGTGSTDTQYF,TGTGCCAGCAGCTTAAGAGGAACAGGGAGCACAGATACGCAGTATTTT
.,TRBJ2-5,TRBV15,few,CATSRDRWETQYF,TGTGCCACCAGCAGAGATCGTTGGGAGACCCAGTACTTC
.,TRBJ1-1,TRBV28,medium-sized,CASSFVRALNTEAFF,TGTGCCAGCAGTTTTGTAAGGGCCCTGAACACTGAAGCTTTCTTT
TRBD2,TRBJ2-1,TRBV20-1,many,CSANPGGRALGEQFF,TGCAGCGCCAACCCGGGCGGGAGGGCATTGGGTGAGCAGTTCTTC
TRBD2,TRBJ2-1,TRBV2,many,CASSRSGLANEQFF,TGTGCCAGCAGCCGGTCGGGACTAGCCAATGAGCAGTTCTTC
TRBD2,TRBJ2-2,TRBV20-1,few,CSARETSGSAGELFF,TGCAGTGCTAGGGAGACTAGCGGGAGTGCCGGGGAGCTGTTTTTT
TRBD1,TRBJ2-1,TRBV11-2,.,CASSPGTGSNEQFF,TGTGCCAGCAGCCCTGGGACAGGGAGCAATGAGCAGTTCTTC
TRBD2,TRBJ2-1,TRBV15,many,CATSRDRLAGNNEQFF,TGTGCCACCAGCAGAGATCGGCTAGCGGGGAACAATGAGCAGTTCTTC
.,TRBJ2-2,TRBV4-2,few,CASSQADYRNTGELFF,TGTGCCAGCAGCCAAGCAGACTATCGTAACACCGGGGAGCTGTTTTTT
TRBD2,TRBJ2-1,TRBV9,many,CASSVRTSGTNEQFF,TGTGCCAGCAGCGTCCGGACTAGCGGGACCAATGAGCAGTTCTTC
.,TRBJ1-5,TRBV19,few,CASSKFRDNLSNQPQHF,TGTGCCAGTAGTAAATTCCGGGACAACCTTAGCAATCAGCCCCAGCATTTT
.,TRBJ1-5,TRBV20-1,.,CSASQRGQPQHF,TGCAGTGCTAGCCAGCGGGGCCAGCCCCAGCATTTT
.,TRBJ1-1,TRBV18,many,CASSRAGEGRAFF,TGTGCCAGCTCACGGGCAGGGGAAGGACGGGCTTTCTTT
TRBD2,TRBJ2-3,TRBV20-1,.,CSATTSGSPDTQYF,TGCAGTGCTACGACTAGCGGGAGCCCAGATACGCAGTATTTT
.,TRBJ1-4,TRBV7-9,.,CASSLLPMTGLNEKLFF,TGTGCCAGCAGCTTGCTCCCCATGACAGGACTTAATGAAAAACTGTTTTTT
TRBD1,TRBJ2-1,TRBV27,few,CASSFTGGSEQFF,TGTGCCAGCAGTTTCACAGGGGGCAGTGAGCAGTTCTTC
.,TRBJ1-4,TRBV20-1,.,CSARDLTGAEKLFF,TGCAGTGCTAGAGATCTTACCGGGGCTGAAAAACTGTTTTTT
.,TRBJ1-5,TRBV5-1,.,CASSFESNQPQHF,TGCGCCAGCAGCTTTGAAAGCAATCAGCCCCAGCATTTT
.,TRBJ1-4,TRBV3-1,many,CASSQGVRRTPINEKLFF,TGTGCCAGCAGCCAAGGAGTCCGGCGGACCCCGATAAATGAAAAACTGTTTTTT